The clone carrying this T cell receptor (beta chain) was counted once. The data derive from a study of blood T cell repertoires in COVID-19. Study background: COVID-19 samples, acute and convalescent, were from the United States, Italy and Spain. T cells, B-cell-depleted T cells, or PBMCs supplied cDNA or gDNA.

In the authors' workflow: How many nucleated cells were present was estimated from reference gene primer amplification. Profiling relied on immunoSEQ multiplex PCR, and the TCRdb table lists in-frame clones only, not all of them. That table supplies the V and J calls and clone size; D and trimming were determined from the DNA. Of 250,000 to 300,000 clones in the sample, 70% to 90% were seen once. Germline assignment: CDR1 DFQATT and CDR2 SNEGSKA (reference sequence). V was cut by 3 bases and J by 1 base, with 10 bases left in between. The CDR3 runs to 14 residues. The sequence was collected from an older woman with acute or convalescent COVID-19. The sequencing input was peripheral blood. This rearrangement joins TRBV20-1 to TRBJ2-1; D possibly corresponds to TRBD1 (6 bases). As DNA, the CDR3 is TGCAGTGCTAGTAACAGGGCATCCTACAATGAGCAGTTCTTC. Translating gives CSASNRASYNEQFF.